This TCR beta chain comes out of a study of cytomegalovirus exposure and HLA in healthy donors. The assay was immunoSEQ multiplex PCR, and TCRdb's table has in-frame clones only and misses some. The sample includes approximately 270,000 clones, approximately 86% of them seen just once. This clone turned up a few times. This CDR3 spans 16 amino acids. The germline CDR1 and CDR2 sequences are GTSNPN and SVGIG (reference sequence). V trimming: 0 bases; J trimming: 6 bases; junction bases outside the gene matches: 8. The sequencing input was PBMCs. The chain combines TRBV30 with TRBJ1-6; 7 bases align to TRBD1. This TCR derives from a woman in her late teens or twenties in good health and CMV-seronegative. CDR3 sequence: CAWSVPRTGVNSPLHF. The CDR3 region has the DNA TGTGCCTGGAGTGTACCTAGGACAGGCGTTAATTCACCCCTCCACTTT.